This T cell receptor (beta chain) was obtained from a study of CD8+ T cells in alopecia areata. This CDR3 spans 15 amino acids. Trimming pared 0 bases from V and 2 bases from J, leaving 11 bases between. The germline CDR1 and CDR2 sequences are LGHNA and YNFKEQ. This clone was seen only once. It was cDNA, reverse transcribed from extracted RNA, that served as the sequencing template. Method: immunoSEQ multiplex PCR; TCRdb's copy keeps in-frame clones and lacks some. The table shows 120,000 to 150,000 clones, with over 80% occurring only once. This sequence joins TRBV4-2 and TRBJ2-7, with D tentatively TRBD1 (6 bases). The TCR originated in a human donor with alopecia areata. The sequenced sample was CD8+ T cells sorted from blood, obtained at week 0. CDR3 DNA: TGTGCCAGCAGCCAAGAGGGACATCCTACCTACGAGCAGTACTTC. Residues: CASSQEGHPTYEQYF.